The present T cell receptor (beta chain) was sequenced within a study of T cells in localized non-small cell lung cancer. The study, taken as a whole, reports: Adjacent lung was found to contain a median around 58 of the top 100 tumor clones. The study sequenced only one region of the tumor. As a result, intratumor heterogeneity could not be excluded and remains possible. Among the tissues sampled, uninvolved adjacent lung had the highest T cell clonality, above tumor.

The CDR3 length is 15 residues. Germline V lookup: CDR1 MNHGY, CDR2 SAAAGT. V was shortened by 6 bases and J by 4 bases, with 17 bases between the two germline ends. This table comes from immunoSEQ multiplex PCR, and its TCRdb copy is limited to in-frame clones, with some not included. The repertoire holds thousands of clones, with about 29% as singletons. This clone was seen more than once but under ten times. Its antigen is unidentified. The chain recombines TRBV6-8 with TRBJ2-3; tentative D call: TRBD1 (6 bases). Sequenced material: lung tumor tissue, taken before any cancer treatment. The TCR originated in a male donor at least 60 years old with stage I lung adenocarcinoma. The CDR3 protein is CASRRTVAGPDTQYF. The DNA of the CDR3 is TGTGCCAGCAGGCGGACAGTAGCCGGTCCAGATACGCAGTATTTT.